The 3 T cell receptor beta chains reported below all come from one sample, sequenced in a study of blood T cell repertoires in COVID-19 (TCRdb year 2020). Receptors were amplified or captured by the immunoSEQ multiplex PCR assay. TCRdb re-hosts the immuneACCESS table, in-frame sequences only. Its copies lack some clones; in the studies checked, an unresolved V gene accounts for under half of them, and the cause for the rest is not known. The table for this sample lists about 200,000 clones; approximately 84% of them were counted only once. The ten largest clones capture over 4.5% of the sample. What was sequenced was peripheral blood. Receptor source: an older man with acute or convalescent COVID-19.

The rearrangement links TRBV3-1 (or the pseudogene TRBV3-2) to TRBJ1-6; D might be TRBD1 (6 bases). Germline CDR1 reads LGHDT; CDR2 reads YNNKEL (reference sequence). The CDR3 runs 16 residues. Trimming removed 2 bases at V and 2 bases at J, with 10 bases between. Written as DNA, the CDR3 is TGTGCCAGCAGCCAAAGTGGACAGACCTATAATTCACCCCTCCACTTT. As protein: CASSQSGQTYNSPLHF.

In DNA, the CDR3 is TGTGCCAGCAGCTTCCACAGGACCGCTGAAGCTTTCTTT. Translation gives CASSFHRTAEAFF. The rearrangement uses TRBV11-2 and TRBJ1-1; tentative D call: TRBD1 (5 bases). There are 13 residues in the CDR3. V shed 3 bases and J shed 6 bases, with 11 bases lying between them. The germline V gene encodes CDR1 SGHAT and CDR2 FQNNGV.

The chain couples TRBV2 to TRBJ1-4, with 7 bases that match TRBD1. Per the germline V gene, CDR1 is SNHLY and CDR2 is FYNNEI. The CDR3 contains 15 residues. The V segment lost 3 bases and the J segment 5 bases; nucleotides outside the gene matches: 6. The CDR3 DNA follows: TGTGCCAGCAGTGAGAGGGGACAGACCAATGAAAAACTGTTTTTT. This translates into CASSERGQTNEKLFF.